This TCR beta chain was retrieved from a study of CXCR3-negative and CXCR3-positive naive CD8 T cells. Findings and limits, study-wide: Naive subsets had comparable surface CD5; TCR strength was inferred from TRB CDR3 properties. TRBV-TRBJ usage was alike in naive CXCR3-negative and CXCR3-positive cells but differed in memory cells. More hydrophobic TRB CDR3s were found in CXCR3-positive naive cells than in CXCR3-negative naive cells. Researchers report CXCR3 expression partially decreased after cryopreservation, with fresh PBMCs used in most assays.

Sorting was done in triplicate for each CD8+ T cell subset (300,000 cells each). The CDR3 spans 14 residues. The germline V gene has CDR1 SGHRS and CDR2 YFSETQ. TRB cDNA was prepared as libraries by UMI-labeled 5' RACE. TCRdb derives one entry per CDR3 protein from the 5' RACE reads, leaving out DNA. The sample holds 100,000 to 150,000 distinct CDR3 sequences. For this clonotype: The antigen is not known.

The sequenced sample was naive CXCR3+ CD8+ T cells from blood. The subset denotes: CD45RO-CCR7+CD27+CD95- naive CD8+ T cells expressing CXCR3 (TNR3+). The chain carries TRBV5-1 and TRBJ1-1. The receptor was derived from a human donor in good health. Some clones in this sample may be carry-over from other donors' samples. CDR3: CASSLDGSNTEAFF. Full variable domain (missing parts from reference TRBV5-1 and TRBJ1-1): KAGVTQTPRYLIKTRGQQVTLSCSPISGHRSVSWYQQTPGQGLQFLFEYFSETQRNKGNFPGRFSGRQFSNSRSEMNVSTLELGDSALYLCASSLDGSNTEAFFGQGTRLTVV.